This T cell receptor beta chain was profiled in a study of blood T cells in healthy people across ages. Turning to the study itself: For every two T cells, template switching captured about one barcoded beta molecule.

Then a second PCR, running roughly 7 to 11 cycles, was carried out with a sample-barcoded 5' primer and a J-beta primer mix. Each CDR3 protein is one row after TCRdb ran MiXCR on the 5' RACE reads. Of approximately 2,000,000 distinct CDR3 sequences listed, 39% are singletons. Study-level findings and limits: It was the long-lived donors that had more naive CD4+ cells and higher diversity than aged donors.

To note about this clonotype: Its antigen remains unknown.

Between the trimmed V and J ends, which lost 10 bases and 2 bases, there was a span of 18 bases. The CDR3 runs 15 residues. Germline CDR1 and CDR2: MDHEN and SYDVKM. Each sample used at least 6 million PBMCs. This TCR was recovered from a human donor in good health. The chain couples TRBV28 to TRBJ2-1, with D perhaps TRBD2 (6 bases). The sequencing input was blood. For the CDR3, the DNA is TGTGCCACTACGATGGGACTCGGAACCTACAATGAGCAGTTCTTC. Encoded protein: CATTMGLGTYNEQFF.